Given below is one T cell receptor (beta chain) in context. Its specificity is not known. TCRdb re-called the 5' RACE reads with MiXCR, one entry per CDR3 protein. The top ten hold roughly 0.46% of the sample, which has 510,000 or so distinct CDR3 sequences, nearly 15% seen once. From germline, CDR1 is MNHNS and CDR2 SASEGT. J was trimmed by 3 bases and V by 6 bases; bases with no gene match: 4. This CDR3 is built from 13 residues. These data belong to a study of identical twins. Study-level points and caveats: For cord blood, abundant beta clonotypes had fewer insertions, unlike memory repertoires, which showed none. When twins shared out-of-frame alpha sequences, those sequences had excess low generation probability.

The same specimen was also included in a second study, on yellow fever vaccine responses in identical twins. Per that paper: The authors reported partly convergent, partly personalized vaccine responses in identical twins.

This sequence joins TRBV6-1 and TRBJ2-7; TRBD2 matches 8 bases. The TCR comes from a woman aged 18-29 years in good health. The sequencing sample was made of CD4+ T cells sorted from blood. CDR3 loop: CASRTGGFYEQYF. The CDR3 DNA is TGTGCCAGCAGGACGGGAGGGTTCTACGAGCAGTACTTC.